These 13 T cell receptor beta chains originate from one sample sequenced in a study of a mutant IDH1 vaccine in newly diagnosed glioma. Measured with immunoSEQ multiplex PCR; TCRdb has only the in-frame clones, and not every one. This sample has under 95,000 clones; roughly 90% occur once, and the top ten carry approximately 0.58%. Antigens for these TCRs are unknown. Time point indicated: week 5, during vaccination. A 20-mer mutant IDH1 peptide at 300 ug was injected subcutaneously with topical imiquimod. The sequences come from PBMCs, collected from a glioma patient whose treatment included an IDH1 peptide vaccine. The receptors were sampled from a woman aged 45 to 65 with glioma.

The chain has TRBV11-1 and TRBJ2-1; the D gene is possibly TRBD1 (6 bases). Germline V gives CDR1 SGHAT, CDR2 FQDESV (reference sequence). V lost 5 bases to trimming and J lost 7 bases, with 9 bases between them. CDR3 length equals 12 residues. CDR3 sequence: CASSRQVNEQFF. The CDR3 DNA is TGTGCCAGCAGCCGACAGGTAAATGAGCAGTTCTTC.

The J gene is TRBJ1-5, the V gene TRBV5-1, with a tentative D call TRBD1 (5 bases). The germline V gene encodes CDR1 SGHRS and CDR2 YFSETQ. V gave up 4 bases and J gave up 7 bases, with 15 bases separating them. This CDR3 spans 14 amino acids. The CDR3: CASSPGGVRQPQHF. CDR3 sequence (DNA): TGCGCCAGCAGCCCGGGGGGGGTTAGACAGCCCCAGCATTTT.

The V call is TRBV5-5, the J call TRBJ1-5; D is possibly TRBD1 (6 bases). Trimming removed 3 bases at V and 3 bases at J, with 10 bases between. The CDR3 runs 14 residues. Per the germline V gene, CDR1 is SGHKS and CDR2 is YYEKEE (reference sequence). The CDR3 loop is CASSWTDTNQPQHF. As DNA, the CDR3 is TGTGCCAGCAGCTGGACAGACACCAATCAGCCCCAGCATTTT.

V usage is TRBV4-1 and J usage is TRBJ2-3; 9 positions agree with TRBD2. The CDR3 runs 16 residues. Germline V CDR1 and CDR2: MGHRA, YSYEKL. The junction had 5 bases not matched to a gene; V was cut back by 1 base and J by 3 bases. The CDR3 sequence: CASSQGQLAGTDTQYF. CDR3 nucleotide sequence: TGCGCCAGCAGCCAAGGGCAACTAGCGGGTACAGATACGCAGTATTTT.

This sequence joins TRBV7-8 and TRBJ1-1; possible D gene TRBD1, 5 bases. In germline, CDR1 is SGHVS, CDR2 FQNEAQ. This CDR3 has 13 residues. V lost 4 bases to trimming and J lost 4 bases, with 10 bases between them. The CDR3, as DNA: TGTGCCAGCAGCTCAGACAGCTTCACTGAAGCTTTCTTT. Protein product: CASSSDSFTEAFF.

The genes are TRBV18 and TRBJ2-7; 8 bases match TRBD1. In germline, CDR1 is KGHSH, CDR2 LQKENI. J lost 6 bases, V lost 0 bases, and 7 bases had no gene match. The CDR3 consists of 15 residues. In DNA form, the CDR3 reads TGTGCCAGCTCACCACCGAGGACAGGGTTTTTCGAGCAGTACTTC. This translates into CASSPPRTGFFEQYF.

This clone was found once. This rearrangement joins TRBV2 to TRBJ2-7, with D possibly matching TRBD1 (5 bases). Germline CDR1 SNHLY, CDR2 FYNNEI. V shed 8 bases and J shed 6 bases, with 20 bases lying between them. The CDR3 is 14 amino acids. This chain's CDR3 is CASLDSFGLGEQYF. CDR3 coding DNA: TGTGCCAGCTTAGACAGCTTTGGGCTCGGCGAGCAGTACTTC.

CDR3 nucleotides: TGCGCCAGCAGCCCGAACCCCAGGGAGGACTACGAGCAGTACTTC. This translates into CASSPNPREDYEQYF. The V call is TRBV4-1, the J call TRBJ2-7; maybe TRBD2 (6 bases). The CDR3 sequence is 15 residues long. V lost 4 bases and J 3 bases, leaving 16 bases between the germline ends. Germline CDR1 MGHRA, CDR2 YSYEKL.

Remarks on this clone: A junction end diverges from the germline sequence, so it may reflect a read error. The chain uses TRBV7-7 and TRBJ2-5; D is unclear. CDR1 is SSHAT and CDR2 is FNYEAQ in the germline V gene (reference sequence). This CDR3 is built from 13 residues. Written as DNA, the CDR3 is TGTGCTAGCAGCCCGACGAACCAAGAGACCCAGTACTTC. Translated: CASSPTNQETQYF.

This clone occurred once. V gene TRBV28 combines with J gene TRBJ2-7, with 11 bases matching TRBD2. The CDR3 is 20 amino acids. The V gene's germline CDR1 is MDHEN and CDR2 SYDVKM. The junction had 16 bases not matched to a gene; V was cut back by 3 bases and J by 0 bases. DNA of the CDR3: TGTGCCAGCAGTTTCGGGGTAGCGGGAGGGCTTGCGCACTCCTCCTACGAGCAGTACTTC. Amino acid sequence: CASSFGVAGGLAHSSYEQYF. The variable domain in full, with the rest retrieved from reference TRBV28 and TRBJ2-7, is DVKVTQSSRYLVKRTGEKVFLECVQDMDHENMFWYRQDPGLGLRLIYFSYDVKMKEKGDIPEGYSVSREKKERFSLILESASTNQTSMYLCASSFGVAGGLAHSSYEQYFGPGTRLTVT.

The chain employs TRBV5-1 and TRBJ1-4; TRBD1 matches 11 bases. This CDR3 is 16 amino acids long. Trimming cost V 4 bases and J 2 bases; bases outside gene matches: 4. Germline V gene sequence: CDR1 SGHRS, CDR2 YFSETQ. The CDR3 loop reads CASSEDRGPTNEKLFF. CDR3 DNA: TGCGCCAGCAGCGAGGACAGGGGGCCTACTAATGAAAAACTGTTTTTT.

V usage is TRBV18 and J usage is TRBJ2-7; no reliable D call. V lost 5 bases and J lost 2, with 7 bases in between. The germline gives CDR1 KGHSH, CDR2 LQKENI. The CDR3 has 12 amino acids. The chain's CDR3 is CASSSAAYEQYF. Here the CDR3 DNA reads TGTGCCAGCTCATCGGCCGCCTACGAGCAGTACTTC.

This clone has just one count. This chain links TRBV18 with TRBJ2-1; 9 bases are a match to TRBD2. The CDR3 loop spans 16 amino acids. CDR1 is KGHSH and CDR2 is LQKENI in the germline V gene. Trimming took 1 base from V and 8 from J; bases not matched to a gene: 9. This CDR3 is CASSPLGEREDDEQFF. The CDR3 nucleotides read TGTGCCAGCTCACCACTAGGGGAGCGGGAGGACGATGAGCAGTTCTTC.